This TCR beta chain was found in a study of cytomegalovirus exposure and HLA in healthy donors. Turning to the study itself: Early on, a data release was issued that held 80 million to 90 million unique TCRs from HLA-typed donors.

Primers for the PCR totalled 60 Vbeta and 13 Jbeta. Clones were sequenced by immunoSEQ multiplex PCR, and TCRdb holds only the in-frame ones, with some missing. The sample yields some 45,000 clones, 45% to 65% seen once. Study-level results: Rare sequences made up most TCRs, while some public TCRs were found in many donors. Later analysis reportedly placed an Asian-associated ancestry cluster below the roughly 630-donor mean in N-insertions. In vitro confirmation showed three CMV-associated chains to be CMV antigen specific.

To note about this clone: Its target is not known.

The CDR3 extends over 17 amino acids. J lost 4 bases, V lost 4 bases, and 12 bases had no gene match. Germline V CDR1 and CDR2: SGHRS, YFSETQ. The clonotype was recovered from a human donor in good health. The source material was PBMCs. The chain joins TRBV5-1 to TRBJ2-1, with 9 bases matching TRBD2. The chain's CDR3 is CASSPIVSGRAYNEQFF. The DNA of the CDR3 is TGCGCCAGCAGCCCCATTGTTAGCGGGAGAGCATACAATGAGCAGTTCTTC. The variable domain in full, completed from reference TRBV5-1 and TRBJ2-1, reads KAGVTQTPRYLIKTRGQQVTLSCSPISGHRSVSWYQQTPGQGLQFLFEYFSETQRNKGNFPGRFSGRQFSNSRSEMNVSTLELGDSALYLCASSPIVSGRAYNEQFFGPGTRLTVL.